Each of the 29 T cell receptor beta chains below was sequenced from the same sample in a study of T cell therapy after organ transplantation. Libraries were prepared by immunoSEQ multiplex PCR; TCRdb keeps only in-frame clonotypes and omits some of them. In the table there are under 2,500 clones, 70% of which are singletons. The antigens these receptors bind are not known. The sequencing used CD8+ T cells from blood, collected before autologous CMV-specific T cell therapy. The receptors shown here come from a human patient who had received a solid organ transplant and had CMV disease.

The genes are TRBV25-1 and TRBJ2-3; the match to TRBD2 covers 8 bases. This CDR3 is 16 amino acids long. Looked up from germline, CDR1 is MGHDK and CDR2 is SYGVNS. J lost 3 bases, V lost 1 base, and 6 bases had no gene match. CDR3 bases: TGTGCCAGCAGTGAATCGATACTAGCGGTGACAGATACGCAGTATTTT. As protein: CASSESILAVTDTQYF.

Comments on this clone: Different DNA sequences within this sample yield the same CDR3. The chain couples TRBV28 to TRBJ2-1, with TRBD1 as a possible D gene (6 bases). V lost 2 bases, J lost 2 bases, and 10 bases lay in between. The germline CDR1 and CDR2 sequences are MDHEN and SYDVKM. This CDR3 spans 15 amino acids. In DNA form, the CDR3 reads TGTGCCAGCAGTTTAAGGGACACAGCCTACAATGAGCAGTTCTTC. Encoded protein: CASSLRDTAYNEQFF.

V is TRBV4-1 and J is TRBJ2-6; D possibly corresponds to TRBD1 (5 bases). The germline V gene encodes CDR1 MGHRA and CDR2 YSYEKL. CDR3 length: 18 residues. Trimming took off 10 bases at V and 4 bases at J, with 26 bases between the two ends. The CDR3: CANIQHRTHLPGANVLTF. The CDR3 DNA is TGCGCCAATATACAACACAGGACACACCTGCCCGGGGCCAACGTCCTGACTTTC.

The rearrangement links TRBV4-2 to TRBJ2-1; 13 nucleotides line up with TRBD2. This CDR3 contains 16 residues. Germline-derived CDR1 and CDR2 are LGHNA and YNFKEQ. V shed 2 bases and J 15 bases; nucleotides not matched to a gene: 13. Here the CDR3 reads CASSQQLAGGPGGWFF. The CDR3 bases are TGTGCCAGCAGCCAACAACTAGCGGGAGGGCCAGGTGGATGGTTCTTC.

The rearrangement joins TRBV29-1 to TRBJ2-1, with D unresolved. Deletions cut 7 bases from V and 10 bases from J, with 17 bases between. From germline, CDR1 is SQVTM and CDR2 ANQGSEA. CDR3 length: 12 residues. The CDR3 DNA sequence: TGCAGCGCCGACCGCGGATTAGCAGAGCAGTTCTTC. Encoded protein: CSADRGLAEQFF.

The CDR3 loop is CASSPSWGEGSPSYEQYF. The CDR3 nucleotides are TGCGCCAGCAGCCCCAGTTGGGGCGAGGGGAGTCCATCCTACGAGCAGTACTTC. This chain joins TRBV4-3 and TRBJ2-7; D is perhaps TRBD1 or TRBD2 (5 bases each). Germline loops: CDR1 LGHNA, CDR2 YSLEER. This CDR3 spans 18 amino acids. Trimming took 4 bases from V and 1 from J, leaving 23 bases between them.

The J gene is TRBJ2-7, the V gene TRBV7-9, with a weak D call TRBD1 (6 bases). V lost 2 bases, J lost 5 bases, and 13 bases lay in between. CDR3 size: 14 residues. CDR1 and CDR2 (germline): SEHNR, FQNEAQ (reference sequence). CDR3 amino acids: CASSLTRQDHEQYF. CDR3 bases: TGTGCCAGCAGCTTAACCCGACAGGACCACGAGCAGTACTTC.

This clone showed up just once. V gene TRBV19 combines with J gene TRBJ1-2; TRBD1 agrees at 7 bases. This CDR3 contains 16 residues. CDR1 and CDR2 (germline): LNHDA, SQIVND (reference sequence). J lost 4 bases, V lost 0 bases, and 8 bases had no gene match. The CDR3 sequence: CASSIDLQGESYGYTF. The DNA of the CDR3 is TGTGCCAGTAGTATAGATCTCCAGGGGGAAAGCTATGGCTACACCTTC.

This clone was picked up a small number of times. The chain employs TRBV5-1 and TRBJ2-1, with D unresolved. Trimming cost V 5 bases and J 0 bases, with 12 bases left between them. CDR3 length: 15 residues. The germline V gene has CDR1 SGHRS and CDR2 YFSETQ. The CDR3 region is CASRLRLFSYNEQFF. The CDR3 nucleotides are TGCGCCAGCAGACTCAGGCTATTCTCCTACAATGAGCAGTTCTTC.

The chain joins TRBV29-1 to TRBJ1-1; possible D gene TRBD1, 6 bases. The CDR3 extends over 18 amino acids. CDR1 is SQVTM and CDR2 is ANQGSEA in the germline V gene. The germline V and J ends were trimmed by 0 bases and 4 bases, with 24 bases remaining between them. CDR3 DNA sequence: TGCAGCGTTGAAGATCGAGGACAGCACCTATCATATAGCACTGAAGCTTTCTTT. This translates into CSVEDRGQHLSYSTEAFF.

This rearrangement joins TRBV6-5 to TRBJ2-1, with TRBD2 as a possible D gene (5 bases). Germline assignment: CDR1 MNHEY and CDR2 SVGAGI. The V end lost 6 bases, the J end lost 2 bases, and 11 bases lay between the germline ends. The CDR3 has 14 residues. The CDR3, as DNA: TGTGCCAGCAGGCTAAGCGGTACCTACAATGAGCAGTTCTTC. It codes for CASRLSGTYNEQFF.

This chain connects TRBV25-1 to TRBJ2-1, with D possibly being TRBD1 (6 bases). With 4 bases removed from V and 0 bases from J, the gap between germline ends came to 16 bases. Germline CDR1 is MGHDK and CDR2 is SYGVNS. This CDR3 has 17 residues. The CDR3 region is CASSVGAANLSYNEQFF. In DNA, the CDR3 is TGTGCCAGCAGTGTGGGGGCGGCCAACCTCTCCTACAATGAGCAGTTCTTC.

For this clone: A read error may account for a junction end that differs from germline. The genes are TRBV5-4 and TRBJ2-5; D gene ambiguous. Germline CDR1 SGHNT, CDR2 YYREEE (reference sequence). This CDR3 comprises 13 residues. DNA for the CDR3: TGTGCCAGCAGCTTGGTAGGGAAAGAGACCCGGTACTTC. The encoded protein is CASSLVGKETRYF. The variable domain in full, with the rest retrieved from reference TRBV5-4 and TRBJ2-5, is ETGVTQSPTHLIKTRGQQVTLRCSSQSGHNTVSWYQQALGQGPQFIFQYYREEENGRGNFPPRFSGLQFPNYSSELNVNALELDDSALYLCASSLVGKETRYFGPGTRLLVL.

In its sample, this clone is large. The CDR3 DNA follows: TGTGCCAGCAGTAGCGGACTAGCGGGGCCGTGGACAGATACGCAGTATTTT. The encoded protein is CASSSGLAGPWTDTQYF. This chain links TRBV2 with TRBJ2-3, with TRBD2 matching over 12 bases. The germline V gene encodes CDR1 SNHLY and CDR2 FYNNEI. The CDR3 is 17 amino acids. V trimming: 5 bases; J trimming: 3 bases; junction bases outside the gene matches: 9.

This clone showed up just a few times. J is TRBJ2-3 and V is TRBV11-2; 11 nucleotides match TRBD2. The CDR3 consists of 17 residues. Germline lookup yields CDR1 SGHAT and CDR2 FQNNGV. Losses at the gene ends were 3 bases for V and 2 bases for J; bases not matched to a gene: 7. In DNA, the CDR3 is TGTGCCAGCAGCTTGAGAGGACTAGCGGGTGACACAGATACGCAGTATTTT. It translates to CASSLRGLAGDTDTQYF.

The V and J genes are TRBV15 and TRBJ2-3; D unclear. The CDR3 runs to 14 residues. CDR1 and CDR2 (germline): LNHNV, YYDKDF (reference sequence). Trimming stripped 0 bases from V and 6 bases from J, with 10 bases between. For the CDR3, the DNA is TGTGCCACCAGCAGAGAGGACCTGACCGATACGCAGTATTTT. It specifies CATSREDLTDTQYF.

This clone was recorded a few times. The chain employs TRBV9 and TRBJ2-7, with D uncertain. V was cut by 6 bases and J by 1 base, with 8 bases left in between. This CDR3 contains 12 residues. CDR1 is SGDLS, CDR2 YYNGEE, per germline. Here the CDR3 DNA reads TGTGCCAGCACCAGTACGTCCTACGAGCAGTACTTC. Its protein is CASTSTSYEQYF.

This clone has just a few counts. This chain connects TRBV4-1 to TRBJ2-7, with TRBD2 matching 9 bases. The CDR3 extends over 16 amino acids. Germline trimming cut 0 bases from V and 2 bases from J; bases unmatched to any gene: 5. The V gene's germline CDR1 is MGHRA and CDR2 YSYEKL. CDR3 protein: CASSQDHRGRAYEQYF. CDR3 coding DNA: TGCGCCAGCAGCCAAGACCACCGCGGGAGGGCCTACGAGCAGTACTTC.

The chain links TRBV6-9 to TRBJ2-7, with D maybe TRBD1 (6 bases). V was trimmed by 6 bases and J by 7 bases, leaving 16 bases between them. The CDR3 is 13 residues long. Per germline, CDR1 MNHGY and CDR2 SVAAGI. CDR3 residues: CASSWDTALEQYF. The CDR3 DNA sequence: TGTGCCAGCAGCTGGGACACCGCGTTGGAGCAGTACTTC.

The chain has TRBV28 and TRBJ2-7; D is tentatively TRBD1 or TRBD2 (5 bases each). The CDR3 loop spans 15 amino acids. Germline lookup yields CDR1 MDHEN and CDR2 SYDVKM. The ends were cut back, 5 bases at V and 6 bases at J, with 20 bases in the middle. CDR3 amino acids: CASSPAGTHFTEQYF. The CDR3 DNA reads TGTGCCAGCAGTCCCGCCGGGACCCATTTCACCGAGCAGTACTTC.

Here the CDR3 reads CASSERTSVKTGELFF. The CDR3 DNA reads TGTGCCAGCAGTGAGAGGACTAGCGTCAAAACCGGGGAGCTGTTTTTT. The rearrangement links TRBV2 to TRBJ2-2; TRBD2 aligns across 9 bases. With V trimmed by 3 bases and J by 5 bases, 7 bases remained unmatched. The CDR3 has 16 residues. Germline lookup yields CDR1 SNHLY and CDR2 FYNNEI.

The rearrangement links TRBV28 to TRBJ2-5, with D perhaps TRBD2 (5 bases). Trimming stripped 3 bases from V and 5 bases from J, with 16 bases between. The CDR3 totals 15 residues. Germline loops: CDR1 MDHEN, CDR2 SYDVKM. The CDR3 reads CASSLTGNSRETQYF. The CDR3 nucleotides read TGTGCCAGCAGTTTGACGGGAAACAGCAGGGAGACCCAGTACTTC.

This chain links TRBV5-8 with TRBJ2-7, with 8 bases fitting TRBD2. This CDR3 has 14 amino acids. With V trimmed by 5 bases and J by 5 bases, 9 bases remained unmatched. Germline-derived CDR1 and CDR2 are SGHTS and YDEGEE. The CDR3 nucleotides read TGTGCCAGCAGTCCTGAACGGGGGGGGCACGAGCAGTACTTC. Protein product: CASSPERGGHEQYF.

The chain couples TRBV7-3 to TRBJ2-7; 13 nucleotides align to TRBD2. J gave up 5 bases and V 3 bases, and 1 base lay outside the gene matches. This CDR3 is 14 amino acids long. Germline CDR1 reads SGHTA; CDR2 reads FQGTGA. The CDR3 is CASSFGLAGDEQYF. The CDR3 DNA reads as TGTGCCAGCAGCTTTGGACTAGCGGGAGACGAGCAGTACTTC.

This sequence joins TRBV4-3 and TRBJ2-7, with a weak D call TRBD1 (5 bases). V shed 0 bases and J shed 1 base, with 10 bases lying between them. Germline values: CDR1 LGHNA, CDR2 YSLEER. This CDR3 has 15 residues. CDR3 nucleotides: TGCGCCAGCAGCCAAGATGGGGCAACTTCCTACGAGCAGTACTTC. Its protein is CASSQDGATSYEQYF.

J is TRBJ2-7 and V is TRBV7-8; the D is unclear. The V end lost 5 bases, the J end lost 2 bases, and 16 bases lay between the germline ends. The CDR3 has 15 residues. Looked up from germline, CDR1 is SGHVS and CDR2 is FQNEAQ. The CDR3 spells CASSRLAADTYEQYF. The CDR3 DNA follows: TGTGCCAGCAGCCGGCTGGCTGCCGATACCTACGAGCAGTACTTC.

This clone appeared a single time. The J gene is TRBJ2-5, the V gene TRBV25-1, with D possibly being TRBD2 (6 bases). Germline V gene data show CDR1 as MGHDK and CDR2 as SYGVNS. The CDR3 runs 13 residues. Trimming pared 1 base from V and 5 bases from J, leaving 8 bases between. The CDR3 coding sequence is TGTGCCAGCAGTGAATTTGGGGGGGAGACCCAGTACTTC. Protein: CASSEFGGETQYF.

This clone qualifies as large (0.1 to 1%). V usage is TRBV15 and J usage is TRBJ2-1; 9 nucleotides align to TRBD1. Per germline, CDR1 LNHNV and CDR2 YYDKDF (reference sequence). Trimming removed 8 bases from V and 8 bases from J; junction bases left unmatched: 16. This CDR3 has 16 residues. The CDR3 region has the DNA TGTGCCACCGGGGGCTACGTTGGGACAGGGAGCGATGAGCAGTTCTTC. Its translation: CATGGYVGTGSDEQFF.

The chain employs TRBV10-3 and TRBJ2-1; 12 bases fit TRBD2. CDR3 size: 22 residues. Germline lookup yields CDR1 ENHRY and CDR2 SYGVKD. J was trimmed by 4 bases and V by 0 bases; bases with no gene match: 19. CDR3: CAISESTLAGGLGRSFYNEQFF. CDR3 DNA sequence: TGTGCCATCAGTGAGTCGACTCTAGCGGGAGGGTTAGGCAGGTCTTTTTACAATGAGCAGTTCTTC.